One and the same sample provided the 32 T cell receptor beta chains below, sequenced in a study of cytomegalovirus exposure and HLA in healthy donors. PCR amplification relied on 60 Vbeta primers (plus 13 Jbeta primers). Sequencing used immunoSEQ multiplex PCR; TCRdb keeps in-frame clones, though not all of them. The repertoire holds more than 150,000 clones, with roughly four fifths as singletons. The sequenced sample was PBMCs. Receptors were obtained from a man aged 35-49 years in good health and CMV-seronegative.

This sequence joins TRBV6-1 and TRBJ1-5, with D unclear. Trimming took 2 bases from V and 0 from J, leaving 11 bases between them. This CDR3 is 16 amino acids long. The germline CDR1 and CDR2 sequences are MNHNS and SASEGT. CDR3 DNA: TGTGCCAGCAGTGAAATGGCGGTCGATAGCAATCAGCCCCAGCATTTT. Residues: CASSEMAVDSNQPQHF.

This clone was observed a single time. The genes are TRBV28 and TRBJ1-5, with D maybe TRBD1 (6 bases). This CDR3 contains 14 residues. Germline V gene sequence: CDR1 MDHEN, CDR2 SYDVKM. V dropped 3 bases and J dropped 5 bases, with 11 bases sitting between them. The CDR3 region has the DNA TGTGCCAGCAGTTTTCACAGGGAAGATCAGCCCCAGCATTTT. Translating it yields CASSFHREDQPQHF.

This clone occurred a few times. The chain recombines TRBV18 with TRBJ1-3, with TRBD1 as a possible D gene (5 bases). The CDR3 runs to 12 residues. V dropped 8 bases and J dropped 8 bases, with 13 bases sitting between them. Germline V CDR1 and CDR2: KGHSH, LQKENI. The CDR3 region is CASMGLEDTIYF. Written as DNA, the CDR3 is TGTGCCAGCATGGGACTTGAGGACACCATATATTTT.

In DNA form, the CDR3 reads TGTGCCAGCAGTTTCTCCGACAGGTCAGGCGGCTACACCTTC. This codes for CASSFSDRSGGYTF. The rearrangement joins TRBV28 to TRBJ1-2; maybe TRBD1 (6 bases). Germline V lookup: CDR1 MDHEN, CDR2 SYDVKM. With 3 bases removed from V and 8 bases from J, the gap between germline ends came to 16 bases. The CDR3 totals 14 residues.

CDR3 nucleotide sequence: TGTGCCAGCAGCCATGGACTAGCGGGAGAGAGGGAGCAGTACTTC. Its translation: CASSHGLAGEREQYF. The chain links TRBV7-9 to TRBJ2-7, with 13 bases lining up with TRBD2. Germline V gives CDR1 SEHNR, CDR2 FQNEAQ (reference sequence). CDR3 size: 15 residues. V lost 5 bases and J lost 7; bases outside the gene matches: 8. The full variable domain, with the rest looked up from reference TRBV7-9 and TRBJ2-7, is DTGVSQNPRHKITKRGQNVTFRCDPISEHNRLYWYRQTLGQGPEFLTYFQNEAQLEKSRLLSDRFSAERPKGSFSTLEIQRTEQGDSAMYLCASSHGLAGEREQYFGPGTRLTVT.

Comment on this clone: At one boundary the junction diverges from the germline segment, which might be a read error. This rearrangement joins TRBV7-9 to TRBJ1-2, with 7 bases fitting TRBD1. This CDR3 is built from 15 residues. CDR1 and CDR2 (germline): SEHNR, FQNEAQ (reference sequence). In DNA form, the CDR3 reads TGTTCCAGCAGCCCTATGGCCGACAGGGTGTATGGCTACACCTTC. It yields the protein CSSSPMADRVYGYTF.

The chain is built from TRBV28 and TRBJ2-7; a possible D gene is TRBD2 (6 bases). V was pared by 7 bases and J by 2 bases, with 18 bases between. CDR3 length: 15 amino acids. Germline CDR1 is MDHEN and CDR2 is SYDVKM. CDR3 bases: TGTGCCAGCACTAGGGTCACGGAGGGAACCTACGAGCAGTACTTC. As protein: CASTRVTEGTYEQYF. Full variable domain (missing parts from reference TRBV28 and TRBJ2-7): DVKVTQSSRYLVKRTGEKVFLECVQDMDHENMFWYRQDPGLGLRLIYFSYDVKMKEKGDIPEGYSVSREKKERFSLILESASTNQTSMYLCASTRVTEGTYEQYFGPGTRLTVT.

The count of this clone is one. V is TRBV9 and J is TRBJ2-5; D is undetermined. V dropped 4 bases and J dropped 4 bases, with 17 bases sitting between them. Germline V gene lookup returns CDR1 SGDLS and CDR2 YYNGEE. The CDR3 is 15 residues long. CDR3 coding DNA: TGTGCCAGCAGCCCACCGGCGCGGCGTGGAGAGACCCAGTACTTC. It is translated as CASSPPARRGETQYF.

The DNA of the CDR3 is TGTGCCAGCAGCCACCTAGAGAGAGCGGGGAGCCCCGAGCAGTACTTC. This sequence encodes CASSHLERAGSPEQYF. The chain carries TRBV7-7 and TRBJ2-7; 7 bases fit TRBD2. The CDR3 extends over 16 amino acids. Per germline, CDR1 SSHAT and CDR2 FNYEAQ (reference sequence). The V and J ends lost 5 bases and 6 bases, in that order; junction bases with no gene match: 16.

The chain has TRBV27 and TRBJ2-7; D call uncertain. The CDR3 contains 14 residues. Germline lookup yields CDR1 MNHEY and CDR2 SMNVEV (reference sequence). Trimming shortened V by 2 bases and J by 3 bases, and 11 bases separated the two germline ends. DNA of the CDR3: TGTGCCAGCAGTTTAGCGCCCCAAAACTACGAGCAGTACTTC. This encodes CASSLAPQNYEQYF.

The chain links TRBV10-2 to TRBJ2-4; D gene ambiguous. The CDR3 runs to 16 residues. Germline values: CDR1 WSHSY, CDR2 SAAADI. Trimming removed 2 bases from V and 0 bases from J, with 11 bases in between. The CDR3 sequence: CASSERSSGAKNIQYF. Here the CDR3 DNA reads TGCGCCAGCAGTGAGCGGTCCTCAGGAGCCAAAAACATTCAGTACTTC.

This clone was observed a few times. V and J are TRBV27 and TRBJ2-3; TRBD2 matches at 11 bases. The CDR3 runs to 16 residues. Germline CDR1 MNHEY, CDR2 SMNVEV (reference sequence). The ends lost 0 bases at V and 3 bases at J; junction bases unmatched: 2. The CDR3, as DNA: TGTGCCAGCAGTTTATCGGCTAGCGGGAGGACAGATACGCAGTATTTT. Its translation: CASSLSASGRTDTQYF.

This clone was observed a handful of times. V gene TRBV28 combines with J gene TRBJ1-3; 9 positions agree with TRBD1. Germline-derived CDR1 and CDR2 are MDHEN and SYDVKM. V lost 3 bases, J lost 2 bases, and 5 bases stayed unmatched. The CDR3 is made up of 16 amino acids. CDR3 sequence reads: CASSLYTGGTGNTIYF. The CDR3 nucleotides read TGTGCCAGCAGTTTGTATACAGGGGGCACTGGAAACACCATATATTTT.

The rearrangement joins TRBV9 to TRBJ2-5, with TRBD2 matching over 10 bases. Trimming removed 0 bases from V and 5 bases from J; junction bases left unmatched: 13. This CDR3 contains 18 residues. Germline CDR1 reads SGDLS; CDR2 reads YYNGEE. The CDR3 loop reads CASSVEDLSLAGVETQYF. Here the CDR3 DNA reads TGTGCCAGCAGCGTAGAGGATCTAAGCCTAGCGGGAGTCGAGACCCAGTACTTC. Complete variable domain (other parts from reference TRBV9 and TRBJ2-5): DSGVTQTPKHLITATGQRVTLRCSPRSGDLSVYWYQQSLDQGLQFLIQYYNGEERAKGNILERFSAQQFPDLHSELNLSSLELGDSALYFCASSVEDLSLAGVETQYFGPGTRLLVL.

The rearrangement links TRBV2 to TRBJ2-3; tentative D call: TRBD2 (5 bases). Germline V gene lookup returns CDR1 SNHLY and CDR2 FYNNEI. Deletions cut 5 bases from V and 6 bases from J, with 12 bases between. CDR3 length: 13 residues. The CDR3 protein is CASSTRQGDTQYF. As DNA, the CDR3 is TGTGCCAGCAGTACTAGGCAAGGGGATACGCAGTATTTT.

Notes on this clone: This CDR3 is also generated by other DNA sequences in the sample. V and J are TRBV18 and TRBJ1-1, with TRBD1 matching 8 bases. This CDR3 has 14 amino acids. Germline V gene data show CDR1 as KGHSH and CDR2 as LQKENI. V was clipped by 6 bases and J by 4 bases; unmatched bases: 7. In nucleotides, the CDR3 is TGTGCCAGCTCCCTAGGACAGGGCGGCACTGAAGCTTTCTTT. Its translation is CASSLGQGGTEAFF.

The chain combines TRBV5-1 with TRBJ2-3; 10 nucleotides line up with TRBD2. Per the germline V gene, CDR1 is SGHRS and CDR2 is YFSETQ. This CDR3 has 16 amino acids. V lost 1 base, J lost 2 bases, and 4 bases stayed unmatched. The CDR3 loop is CASSLTSGIYTDTQYF. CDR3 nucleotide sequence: TGCGCCAGCAGCTTGACTAGCGGGATCTACACAGATACGCAGTATTTT.

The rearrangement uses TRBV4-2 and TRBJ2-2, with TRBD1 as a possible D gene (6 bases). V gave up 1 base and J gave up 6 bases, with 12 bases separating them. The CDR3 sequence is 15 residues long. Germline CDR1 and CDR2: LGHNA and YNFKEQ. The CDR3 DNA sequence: TGTGCCAGCAGCCAAGCCCAACAGGGATCCGGGGAGCTGTTTTTT. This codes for CASSQAQQGSGELFF.

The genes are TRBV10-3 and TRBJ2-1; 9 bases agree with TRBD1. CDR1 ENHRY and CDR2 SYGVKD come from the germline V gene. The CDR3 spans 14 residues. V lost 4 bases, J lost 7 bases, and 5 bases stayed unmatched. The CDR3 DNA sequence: TGTGCCATCAGTGCGGGACAGGGAAAAAATGAGCAGTTCTTC. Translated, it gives CAISAGQGKNEQFF.

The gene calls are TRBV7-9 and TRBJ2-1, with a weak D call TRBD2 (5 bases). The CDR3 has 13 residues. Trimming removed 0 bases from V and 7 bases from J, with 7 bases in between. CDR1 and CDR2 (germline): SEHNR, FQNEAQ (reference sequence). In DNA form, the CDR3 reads TGTGCCAGCAGCTTAGCTTCGGGGAATGAGCAGTTCTTC. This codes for CASSLASGNEQFF.

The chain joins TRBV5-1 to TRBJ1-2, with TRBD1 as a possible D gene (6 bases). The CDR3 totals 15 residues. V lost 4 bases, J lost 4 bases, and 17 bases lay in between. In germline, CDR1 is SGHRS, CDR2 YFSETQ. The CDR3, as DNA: TGCGCCAGCAGCACAGGGACCGCCCCTCTCTATGGCTACACCTTC. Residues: CASSTGTAPLYGYTF.

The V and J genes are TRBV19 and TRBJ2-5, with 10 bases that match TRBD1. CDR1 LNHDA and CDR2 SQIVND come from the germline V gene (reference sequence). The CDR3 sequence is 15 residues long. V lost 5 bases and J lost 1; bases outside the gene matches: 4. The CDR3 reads CASSPRDRGQETQYF. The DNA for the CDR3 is TGTGCCAGTAGTCCCAGGGACAGGGGCCAAGAGACCCAGTACTTC.

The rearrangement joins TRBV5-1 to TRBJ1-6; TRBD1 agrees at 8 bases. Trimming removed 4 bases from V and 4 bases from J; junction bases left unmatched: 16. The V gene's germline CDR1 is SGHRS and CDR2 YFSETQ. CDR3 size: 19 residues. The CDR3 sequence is CASSRFDLGTGEYNSPLHF. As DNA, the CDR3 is TGCGCCAGCAGCCGATTCGACCTAGGGACAGGCGAATATAATTCACCCCTCCACTTT.

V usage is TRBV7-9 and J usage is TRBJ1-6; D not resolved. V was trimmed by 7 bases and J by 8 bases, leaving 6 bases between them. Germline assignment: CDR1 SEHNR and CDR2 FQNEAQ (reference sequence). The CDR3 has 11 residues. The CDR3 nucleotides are TGTGCCAGCACTCCCTATTCACCCCTCCACTTT. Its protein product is CASTPYSPLHF.

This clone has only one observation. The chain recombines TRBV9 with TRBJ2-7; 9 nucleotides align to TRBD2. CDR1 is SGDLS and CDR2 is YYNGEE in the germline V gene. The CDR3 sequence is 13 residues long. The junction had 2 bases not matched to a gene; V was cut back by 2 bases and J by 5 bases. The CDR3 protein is CASSVSGSNEQYF. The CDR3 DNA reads TGTGCCAGCAGCGTTAGCGGGAGTAACGAGCAGTACTTC. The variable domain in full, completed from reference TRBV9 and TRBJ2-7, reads DSGVTQTPKHLITATGQRVTLRCSPRSGDLSVYWYQQSLDQGLQFLIQYYNGEERAKGNILERFSAQQFPDLHSELNLSSLELGDSALYFCASSVSGSNEQYFGPGTRLTVT.

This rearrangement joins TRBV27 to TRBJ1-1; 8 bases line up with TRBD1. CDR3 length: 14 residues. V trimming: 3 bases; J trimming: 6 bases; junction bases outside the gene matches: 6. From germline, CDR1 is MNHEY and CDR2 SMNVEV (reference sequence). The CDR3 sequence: CASSLTGVWAEAFF. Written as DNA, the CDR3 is TGTGCCAGCAGTTTGACAGGGGTGTGGGCTGAAGCTTTCTTT.

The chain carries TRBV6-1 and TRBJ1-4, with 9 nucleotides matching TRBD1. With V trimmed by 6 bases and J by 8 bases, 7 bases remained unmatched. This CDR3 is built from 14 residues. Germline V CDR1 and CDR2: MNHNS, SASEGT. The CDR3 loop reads CASRRRQGEEKLFF. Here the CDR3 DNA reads TGTGCCAGCAGAAGACGACAGGGGGAGGAAAAACTGTTTTTT.

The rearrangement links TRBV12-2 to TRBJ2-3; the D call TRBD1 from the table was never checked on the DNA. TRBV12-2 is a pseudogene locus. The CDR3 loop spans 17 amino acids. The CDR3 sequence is CASRLALGWVGADTQYF. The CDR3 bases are TGTGCAAGTCGCTTAGCCCTGGGCTGGGTGGGCGCAGATACGCAGTATTTT.

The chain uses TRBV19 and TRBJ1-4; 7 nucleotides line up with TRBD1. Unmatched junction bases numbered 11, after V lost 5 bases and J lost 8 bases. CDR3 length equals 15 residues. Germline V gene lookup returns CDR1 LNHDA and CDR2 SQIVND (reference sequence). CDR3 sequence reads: CASSVRQGRREKLFF. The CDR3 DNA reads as TGTGCCAGTAGTGTCCGACAGGGACGGCGAGAAAAACTGTTTTTT.

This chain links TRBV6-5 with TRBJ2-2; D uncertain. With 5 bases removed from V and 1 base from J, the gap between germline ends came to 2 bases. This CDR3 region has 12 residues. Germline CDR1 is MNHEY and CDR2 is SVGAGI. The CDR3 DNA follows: TGTGCCAGCAGTCGGAACACCGGGGAGCTGTTTTTT. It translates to CASSRNTGELFF.

In DNA, the CDR3 is TGTGCCAGCAGCTTAGGGGCAGGGGATCAGCCCCAGCATTTT. It codes for CASSLGAGDQPQHF. This chain connects TRBV13 to TRBJ1-5; perhaps TRBD1 as D (6 bases). V was trimmed by 0 bases and J by 5 bases, leaving 8 bases between them. Germline V CDR1 and CDR2: PRHDT, FYEKMQ (reference sequence). This CDR3 is 14 amino acids long.

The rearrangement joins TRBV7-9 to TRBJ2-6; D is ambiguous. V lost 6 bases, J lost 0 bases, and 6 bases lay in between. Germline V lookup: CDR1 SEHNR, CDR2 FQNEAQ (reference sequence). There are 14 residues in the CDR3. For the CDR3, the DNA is TGTGCCAGCAGTCCACTCTCTGGGGCCAACGTCCTGACTTTC. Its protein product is CASSPLSGANVLTF.